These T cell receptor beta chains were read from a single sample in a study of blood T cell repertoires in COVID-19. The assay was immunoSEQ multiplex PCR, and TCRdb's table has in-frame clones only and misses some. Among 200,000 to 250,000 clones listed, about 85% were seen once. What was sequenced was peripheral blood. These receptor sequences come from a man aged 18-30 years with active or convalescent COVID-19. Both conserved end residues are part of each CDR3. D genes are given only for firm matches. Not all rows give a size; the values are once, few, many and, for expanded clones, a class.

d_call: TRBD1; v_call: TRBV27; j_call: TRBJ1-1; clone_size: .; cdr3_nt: TGTGCCAGCGGAATACAGGGGGCATACACTGAAGCTTTCTTT; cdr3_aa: CASGIQGAYTEAFF
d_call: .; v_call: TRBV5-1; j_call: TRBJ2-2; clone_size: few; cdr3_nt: TGCGCCAGCAGCAGCGCGGCGAACACCGGGGAGCTGTTTTTT; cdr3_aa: CASSSAANTGELFF
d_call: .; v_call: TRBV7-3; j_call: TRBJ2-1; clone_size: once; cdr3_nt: TGTGCCAGCAGCTTGTCTAGCTTCGACAATGAGCAGTTCTTC; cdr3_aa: CASSLSSFDNEQFF
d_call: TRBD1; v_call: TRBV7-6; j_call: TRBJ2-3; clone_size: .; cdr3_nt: TGTGCCAGCAGCCCTGGTACAGGGGGCGTAGATACGCAGTATTTT; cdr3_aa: CASSPGTGGVDTQYF
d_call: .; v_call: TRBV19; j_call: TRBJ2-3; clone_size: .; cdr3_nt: TGTGCCAGTAGTCGCGGACGGACTAGCACAGATACGCAGTATTTT; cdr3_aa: CASSRGRTSTDTQYF
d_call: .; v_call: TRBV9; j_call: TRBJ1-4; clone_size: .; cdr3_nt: TGTGCCAGCAGCGAACAGTCGACTAATGAAAAACTGTTTTTT; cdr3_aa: CASSEQSTNEKLFF
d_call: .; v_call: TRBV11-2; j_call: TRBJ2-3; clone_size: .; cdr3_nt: TGTGCCAGCAGCTTAGCGGTTTTGTCGGACTCTAGCACAGATACGCAGTATTTT; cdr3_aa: CASSLAVLSDSSTDTQYF
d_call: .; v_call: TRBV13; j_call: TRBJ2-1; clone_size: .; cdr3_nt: TGTGCCAGCAGCTTAGAGCTAAATGAGCAGTTCTTC; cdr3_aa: CASSLELNEQFF
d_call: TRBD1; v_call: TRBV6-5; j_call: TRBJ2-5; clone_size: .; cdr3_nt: TGTGCCAGCAGTCAGAGGACAGGGGGCGCGGAGACCCAGTACTTC; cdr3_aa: CASSQRTGGAETQYF
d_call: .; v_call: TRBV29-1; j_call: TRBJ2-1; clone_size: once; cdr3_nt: TGCAGCGCCGGAGACAATGAGCAGTTCTTC; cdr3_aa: CSAGDNEQFF
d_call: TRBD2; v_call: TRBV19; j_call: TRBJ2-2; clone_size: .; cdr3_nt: TGTGCCAGTAGTATGTTTACTAGCGGGAGGGCCTTGGCCGGGGAGCTGTTTTTT; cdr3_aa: CASSMFTSGRALAGELFF
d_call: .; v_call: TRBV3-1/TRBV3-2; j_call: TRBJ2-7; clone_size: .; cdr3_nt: TGTGCCAGCAGCCAGGAATTACAGGGTTCGAACTACGAGCAGTACTTC; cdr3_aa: CASSQELQGSNYEQYF
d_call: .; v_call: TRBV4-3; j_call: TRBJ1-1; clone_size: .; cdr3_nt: TGCGCCAGCAGCCAAGGTGTAGCAGCAGAAGCTTTCTTT; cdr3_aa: CASSQGVAAEAFF
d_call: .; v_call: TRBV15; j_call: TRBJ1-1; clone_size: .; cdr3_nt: TGTGCCACCAGCAGGGGAAAGGGGACTTTCTTT; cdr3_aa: CATSRGKGTFF
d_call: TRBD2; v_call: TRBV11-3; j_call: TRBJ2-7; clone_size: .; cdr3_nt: TGTGCCAGCAGCTTATTTAGCGTGGGAGGGACCTTGTTGTGCGACGAGCAGTACTTC; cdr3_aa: CASSLFSVGGTLLCDEQYF
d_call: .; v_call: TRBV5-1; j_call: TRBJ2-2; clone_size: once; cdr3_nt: TGCGCCAGCAGCTTGTATCCCCCCGCGGGAAACACCGGGGAGCTGTTTTTT; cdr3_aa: CASSLYPPAGNTGELFF